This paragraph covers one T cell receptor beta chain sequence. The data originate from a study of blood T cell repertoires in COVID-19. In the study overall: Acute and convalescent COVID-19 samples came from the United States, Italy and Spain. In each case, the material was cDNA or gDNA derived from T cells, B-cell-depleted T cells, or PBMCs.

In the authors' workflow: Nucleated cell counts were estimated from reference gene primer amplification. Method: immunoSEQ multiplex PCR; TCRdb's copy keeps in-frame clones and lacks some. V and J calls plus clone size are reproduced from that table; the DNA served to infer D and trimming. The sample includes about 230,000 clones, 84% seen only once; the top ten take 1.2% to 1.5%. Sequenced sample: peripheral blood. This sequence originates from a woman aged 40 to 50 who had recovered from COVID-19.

CDR3 in DNA: TGTGCCAGCAGCGCGAGACTAGCGGGGGGCTCTGGGGCCAACGTCCTGACTTTC. Translation gives CASSARLAGGSGANVLTF. The V gene is TRBV9, the J gene TRBJ2-6, with TRBD2 matching over 13 bases. The trim removed 3 bases at V and 0 bases at J, leaving 3 bases unmatched. Germline V gives CDR1 SGDLS, CDR2 YYNGEE. The CDR3 is 18 residues long.